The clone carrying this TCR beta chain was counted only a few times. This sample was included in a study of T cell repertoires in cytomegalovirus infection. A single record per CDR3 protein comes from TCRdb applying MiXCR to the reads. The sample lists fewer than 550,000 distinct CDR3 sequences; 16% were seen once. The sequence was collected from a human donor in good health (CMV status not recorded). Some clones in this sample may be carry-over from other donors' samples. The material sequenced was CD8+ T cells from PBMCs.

This chain's CDR3 is CASGESRGKRTGELFF. DNA of the CDR3: TGTGCCAGCGGGGAGAGTCGGGGAAAACGAACCGGGGAGCTGTTTTTT. This chain joins TRBV6-2 or TRBV6-3 and TRBJ2-2, with a tentative D call TRBD2 (5 bases). V lost 8 bases and J lost 5, with 21 bases in between. In germline, CDR1 is MNHEY, CDR2 SVGEGT. The CDR3 is 16 amino acids.